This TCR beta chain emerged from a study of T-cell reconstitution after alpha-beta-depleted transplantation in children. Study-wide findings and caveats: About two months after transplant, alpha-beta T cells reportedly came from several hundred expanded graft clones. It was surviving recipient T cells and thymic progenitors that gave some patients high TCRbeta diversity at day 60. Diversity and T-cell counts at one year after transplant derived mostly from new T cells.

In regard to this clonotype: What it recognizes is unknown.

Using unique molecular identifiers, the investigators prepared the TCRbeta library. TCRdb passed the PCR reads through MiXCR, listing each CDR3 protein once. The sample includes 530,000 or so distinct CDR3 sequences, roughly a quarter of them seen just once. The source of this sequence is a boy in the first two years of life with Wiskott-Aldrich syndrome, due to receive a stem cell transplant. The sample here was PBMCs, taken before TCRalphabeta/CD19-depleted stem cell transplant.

In nucleotides, the CDR3 is TGCAGCGTTGACGGGGTCACAATGGGCGAGCAGTTCTTC. Residues: CSVDGVTMGEQFF. The V call is TRBV29-1, the J call TRBJ2-1; D is perhaps TRBD2 (5 bases). The CDR3 is 13 residues long. Trimming cost V 3 bases and J 10 bases, with 16 bases left between them. The germline V gene has CDR1 SQVTM and CDR2 ANQGSEA.